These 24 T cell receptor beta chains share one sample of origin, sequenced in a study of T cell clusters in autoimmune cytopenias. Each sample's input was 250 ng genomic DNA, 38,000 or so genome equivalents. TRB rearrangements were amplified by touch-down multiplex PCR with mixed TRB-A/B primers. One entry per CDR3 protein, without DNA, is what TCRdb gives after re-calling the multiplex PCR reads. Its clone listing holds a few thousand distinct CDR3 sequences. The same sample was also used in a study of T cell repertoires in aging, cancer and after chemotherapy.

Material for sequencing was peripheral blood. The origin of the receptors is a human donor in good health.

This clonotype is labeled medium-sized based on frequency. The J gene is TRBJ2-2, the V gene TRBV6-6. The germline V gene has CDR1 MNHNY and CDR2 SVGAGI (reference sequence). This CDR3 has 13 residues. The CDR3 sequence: CASRSQDTGELFF.

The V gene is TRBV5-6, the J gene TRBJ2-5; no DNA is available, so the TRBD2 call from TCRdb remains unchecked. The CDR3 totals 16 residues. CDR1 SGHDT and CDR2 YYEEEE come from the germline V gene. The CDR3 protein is CASSLIGGGAQETQYF. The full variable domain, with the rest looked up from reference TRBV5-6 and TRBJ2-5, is DAGVTQSPTHLIKTRGQQVTLRCSPKSGHDTVSWYQQALGQGPQFIFQYYEEEERQRGNFPDRFSGHQFPNYSSELNVNALLLGDSALYLCASSLIGGGAQETQYFGPGTRLLVL.

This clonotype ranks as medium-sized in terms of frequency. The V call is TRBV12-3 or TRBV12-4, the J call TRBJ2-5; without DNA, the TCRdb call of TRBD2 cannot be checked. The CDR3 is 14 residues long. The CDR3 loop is CASRREVGGGTQYF.

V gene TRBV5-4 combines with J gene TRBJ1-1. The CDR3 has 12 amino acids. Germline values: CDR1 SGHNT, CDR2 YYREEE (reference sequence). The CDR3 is CASSSQNTEAFF.

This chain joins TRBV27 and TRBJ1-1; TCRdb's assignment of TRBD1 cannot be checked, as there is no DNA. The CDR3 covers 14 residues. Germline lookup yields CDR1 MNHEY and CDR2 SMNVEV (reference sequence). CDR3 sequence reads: CASSLLQGYTEAFF.

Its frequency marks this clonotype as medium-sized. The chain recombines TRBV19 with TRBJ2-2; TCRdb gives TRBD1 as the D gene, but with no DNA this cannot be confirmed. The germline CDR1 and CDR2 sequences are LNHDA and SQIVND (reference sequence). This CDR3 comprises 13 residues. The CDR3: CASSEQGPGELFF. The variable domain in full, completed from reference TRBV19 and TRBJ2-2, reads DGGITQSPKYLFRKEGQNVTLSCEQNLNHDAMYWYRQDPGQGLRLIYYSQIVNDFQKGDIAEGYSVSREKKESFPLTVTSAQKNPTAFYLCASSEQGPGELFFGEGSRLTVL.

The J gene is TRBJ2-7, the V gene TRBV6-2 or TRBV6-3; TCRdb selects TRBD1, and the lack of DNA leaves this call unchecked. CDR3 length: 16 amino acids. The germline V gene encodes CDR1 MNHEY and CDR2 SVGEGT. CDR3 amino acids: CASSYLTQDNSYEQYF.

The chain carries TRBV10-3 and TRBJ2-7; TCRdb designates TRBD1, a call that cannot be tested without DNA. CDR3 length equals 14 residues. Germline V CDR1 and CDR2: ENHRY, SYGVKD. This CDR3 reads CAISGGQGKDEQYF.

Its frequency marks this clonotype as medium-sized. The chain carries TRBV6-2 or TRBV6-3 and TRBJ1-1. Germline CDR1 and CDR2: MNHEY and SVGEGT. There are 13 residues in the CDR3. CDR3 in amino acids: CASRYTTGTEAFF.

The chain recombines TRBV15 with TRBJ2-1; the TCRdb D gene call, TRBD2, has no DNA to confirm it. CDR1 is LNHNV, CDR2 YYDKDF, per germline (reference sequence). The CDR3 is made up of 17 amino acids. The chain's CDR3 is CATSRRIAGGNYNEQFF.

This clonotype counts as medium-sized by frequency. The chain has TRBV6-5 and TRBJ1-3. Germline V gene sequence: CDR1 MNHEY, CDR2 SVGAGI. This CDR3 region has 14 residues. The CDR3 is CASSYSGWANTIYF.

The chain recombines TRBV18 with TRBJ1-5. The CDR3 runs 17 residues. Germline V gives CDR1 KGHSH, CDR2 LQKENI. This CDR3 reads CASSPVYGEGGRQPQHF. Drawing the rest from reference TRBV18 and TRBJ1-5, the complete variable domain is NAGVMQNPRHLVRRRGQEARLRCSPMKGHSHVYWYRQLPEEGLKFMVYLQKENIIDESGMPKERFSAEFPKEGPSILRIQQVVRGDSAAYFCASSPVYGEGGRQPQHFGDGTRLSIL.

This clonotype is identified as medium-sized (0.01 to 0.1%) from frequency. The CDR3 loop reads CASSLRSEGTQYF. The rearrangement links TRBV27 to TRBJ2-3; as DNA is missing, the TRBD1 call by TCRdb cannot be tested. In germline, CDR1 is MNHEY, CDR2 SMNVEV (reference sequence). This CDR3 comprises 13 residues.

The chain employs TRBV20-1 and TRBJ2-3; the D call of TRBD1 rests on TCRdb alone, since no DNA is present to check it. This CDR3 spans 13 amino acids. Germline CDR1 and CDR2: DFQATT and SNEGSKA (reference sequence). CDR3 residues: CSASLEKGVTQYF.

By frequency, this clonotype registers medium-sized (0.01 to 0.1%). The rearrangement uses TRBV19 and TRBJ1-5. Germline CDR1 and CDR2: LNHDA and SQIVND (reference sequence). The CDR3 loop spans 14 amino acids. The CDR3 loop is CASSLGTFNQPQHF.

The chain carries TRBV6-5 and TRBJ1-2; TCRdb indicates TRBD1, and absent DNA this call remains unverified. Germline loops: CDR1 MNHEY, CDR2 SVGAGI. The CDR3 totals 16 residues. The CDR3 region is CASSYGLTGGGYGYTF.

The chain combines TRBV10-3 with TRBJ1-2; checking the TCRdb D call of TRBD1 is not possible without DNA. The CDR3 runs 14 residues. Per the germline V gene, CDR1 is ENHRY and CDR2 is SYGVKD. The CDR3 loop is CAIRDRGPDYGYTF.

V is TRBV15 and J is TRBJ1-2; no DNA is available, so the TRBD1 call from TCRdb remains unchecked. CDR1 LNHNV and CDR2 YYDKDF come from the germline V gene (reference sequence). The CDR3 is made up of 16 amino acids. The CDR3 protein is CATSKGAAPGVYGYTF.

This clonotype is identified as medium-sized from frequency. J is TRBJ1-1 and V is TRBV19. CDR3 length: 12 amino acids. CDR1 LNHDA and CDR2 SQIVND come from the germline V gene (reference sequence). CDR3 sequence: CATGGLPTEAFF.

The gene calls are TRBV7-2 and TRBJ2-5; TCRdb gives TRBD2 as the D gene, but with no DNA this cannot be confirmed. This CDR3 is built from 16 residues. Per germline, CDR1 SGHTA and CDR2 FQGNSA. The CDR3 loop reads CASSLMSVQGAGTQYF.

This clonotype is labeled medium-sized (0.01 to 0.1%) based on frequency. Here the CDR3 reads CASSIWRRDRRDIQYF. The rearrangement uses TRBV19 and TRBJ2-4; no DNA is available, so the TRBD2 call from TCRdb remains unchecked. CDR1 and CDR2 (germline): LNHDA, SQIVND (reference sequence). The CDR3 contains 16 residues.

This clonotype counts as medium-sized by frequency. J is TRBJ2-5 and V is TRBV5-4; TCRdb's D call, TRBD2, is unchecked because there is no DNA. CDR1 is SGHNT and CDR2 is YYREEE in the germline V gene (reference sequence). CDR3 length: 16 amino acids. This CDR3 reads CASSPRLAGYRETQYF.

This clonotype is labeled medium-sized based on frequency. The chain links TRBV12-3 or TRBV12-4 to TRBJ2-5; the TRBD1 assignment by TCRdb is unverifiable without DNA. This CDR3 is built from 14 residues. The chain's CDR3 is CASSAMAGSETQYF.

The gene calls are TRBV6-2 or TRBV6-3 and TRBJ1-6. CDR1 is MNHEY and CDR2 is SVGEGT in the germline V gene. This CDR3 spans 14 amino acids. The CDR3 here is CASRRYGDNSPLHF.